The table lists the clone carrying this TCR beta chain with many counts. Antigen specificity is unknown. In germline, CDR1 is SGDLS, CDR2 YYNGEE. The V and J ends lost 0 bases and 0 bases respectively, with 7 bases between them. The CDR3 length is 15 residues. The use of genomic DNA as template underpinned the TCR beta VDJ and CDR3 profiling. TCRdb reanalysed the reads using MiXCR and keeps one entry per CDR3 protein. This table has more than 100,000 distinct CDR3 sequences, around 50% appearing once. The source of the sample is a study of CD8+CD57+ T cells in acquired aplastic anemia. Study context: When averaged, DNA from sorted CD4+ and CD8+ cells came to 2.5 to 3.5 ug. Healthy donor sequencing depth: around 9.9 million CD4+, roughly 11 million CD8+ reads. Study findings and constraints: There were fewer than 35 CD8+ CDR3 sequences that occurred in both patients and controls.

The source of this sequence is a human donor in good health, serving as a control. The rearrangement uses TRBV9 and TRBJ2-1; no clear D. The sample taken for sequencing was sorted CD4+, CD8+, or CD8+CD57+ T cells (not recorded which) from PBMCs. CDR3 residues: CASSVVAISYNEQFF. CDR3 DNA sequence: TGTGCCAGCAGCGTAGTTGCGATCTCCTACAATGAGCAGTTCTTC. The full variable domain, its missing parts supplied by reference TRBV9 and TRBJ2-1, is DSGVTQTPKHLITATGQRVTLRCSPRSGDLSVYWYQQSLDQGLQFLIQYYNGEERAKGNILERFSAQQFPDLHSELNLSSLELGDSALYFCASSVVAISYNEQFFGPGTRLTVL.